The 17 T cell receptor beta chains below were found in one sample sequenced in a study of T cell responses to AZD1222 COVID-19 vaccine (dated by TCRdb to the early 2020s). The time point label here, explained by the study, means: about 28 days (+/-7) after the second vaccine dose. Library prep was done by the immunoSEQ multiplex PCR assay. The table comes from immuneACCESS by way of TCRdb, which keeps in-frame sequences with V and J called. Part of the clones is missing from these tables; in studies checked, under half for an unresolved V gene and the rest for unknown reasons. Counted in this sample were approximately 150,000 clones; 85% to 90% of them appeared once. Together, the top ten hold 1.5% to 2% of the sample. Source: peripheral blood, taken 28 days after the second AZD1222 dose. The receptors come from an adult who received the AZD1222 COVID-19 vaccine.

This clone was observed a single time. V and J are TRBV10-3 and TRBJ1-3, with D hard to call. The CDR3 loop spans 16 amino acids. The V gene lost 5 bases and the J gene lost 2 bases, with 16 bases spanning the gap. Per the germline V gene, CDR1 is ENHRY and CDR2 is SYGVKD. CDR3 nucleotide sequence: TGTGCCATCAGTAACCTCGACATGTTGGCTGGAAACACCATATATTTT. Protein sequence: CAISNLDMLAGNTIYF.

CDR3: CASSRGLFYGYTF. In nucleotides, the CDR3 is TGTGCCAGCAGTCGGGGCCTGTTCTATGGCTACACCTTC. The rearrangement uses TRBV5-8 and TRBJ1-2, with D possibly matching TRBD1 (5 bases). The CDR3 contains 13 residues. Trimming cost V 5 bases and J 4 bases, with 12 bases left between them. In germline, CDR1 is SGHTS, CDR2 YDEGEE.

The CDR3 DNA sequence: TGCAGCGGTACAGGGAGGGGTGTTATGTACACTGAAGCTTTCTTT. Encoded protein: CSGTGRGVMYTEAFF. The chain links TRBV29-1 to TRBJ1-1, with a possible D match to TRBD1 (6 bases). CDR1 is SQVTM, CDR2 ANQGSEA, per germline. Trimming pared 7 bases from V and 3 bases from J, leaving 21 bases between. The CDR3 runs to 15 residues.

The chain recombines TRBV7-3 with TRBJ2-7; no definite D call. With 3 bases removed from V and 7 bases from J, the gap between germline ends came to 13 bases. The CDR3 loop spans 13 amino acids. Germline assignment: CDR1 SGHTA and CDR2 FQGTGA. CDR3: CASSFGRQTEQYF. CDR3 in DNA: TGTGCCAGCAGCTTCGGCAGGCAAACTGAGCAGTACTTC.

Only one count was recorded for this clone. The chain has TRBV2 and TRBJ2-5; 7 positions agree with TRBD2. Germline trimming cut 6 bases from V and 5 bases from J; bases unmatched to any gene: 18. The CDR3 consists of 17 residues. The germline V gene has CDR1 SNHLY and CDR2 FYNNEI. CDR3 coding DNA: TGTGCCAGCAGACTTGGGACTACCGTTACCTCGGGGGAGACCCAGTACTTC. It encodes CASRLGTTVTSGETQYF.

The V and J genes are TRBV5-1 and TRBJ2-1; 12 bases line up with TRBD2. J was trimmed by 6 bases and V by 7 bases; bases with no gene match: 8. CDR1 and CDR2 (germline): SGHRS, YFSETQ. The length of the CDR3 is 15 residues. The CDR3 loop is CASEGGLAGFNEQFF. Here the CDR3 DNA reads TGCGCCAGCGAAGGGGGACTAGCGGGTTTCAATGAGCAGTTCTTC.

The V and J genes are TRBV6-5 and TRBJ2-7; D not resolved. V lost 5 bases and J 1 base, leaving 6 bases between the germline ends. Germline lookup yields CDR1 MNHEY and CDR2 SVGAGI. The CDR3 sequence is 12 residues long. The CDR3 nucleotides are TGTGCCAGCAGTCAGATATCCTACGAGCAGTACTTC. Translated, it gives CASSQISYEQYF.

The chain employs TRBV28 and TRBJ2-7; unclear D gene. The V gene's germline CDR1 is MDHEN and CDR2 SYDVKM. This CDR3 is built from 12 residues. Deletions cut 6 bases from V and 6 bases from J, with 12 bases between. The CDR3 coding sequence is TGTGCCAGCAGGTTTGCCGCGAGCGAGCAGTACTTC. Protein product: CASRFAASEQYF.

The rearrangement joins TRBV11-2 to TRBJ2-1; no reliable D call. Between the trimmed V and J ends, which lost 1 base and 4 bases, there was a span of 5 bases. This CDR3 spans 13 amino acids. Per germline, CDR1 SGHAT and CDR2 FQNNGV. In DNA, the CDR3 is TGTGCCAGCAGCTTAGGAGGTTACAATGAGCAGTTCTTC. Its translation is CASSLGGYNEQFF.

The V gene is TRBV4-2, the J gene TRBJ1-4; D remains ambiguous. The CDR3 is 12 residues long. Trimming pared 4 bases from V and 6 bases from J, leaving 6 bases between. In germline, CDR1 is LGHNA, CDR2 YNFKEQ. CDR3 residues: CASSLTDEKLFF. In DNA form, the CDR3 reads TGTGCCAGCAGCCTAACGGATGAAAAACTGTTTTTT.

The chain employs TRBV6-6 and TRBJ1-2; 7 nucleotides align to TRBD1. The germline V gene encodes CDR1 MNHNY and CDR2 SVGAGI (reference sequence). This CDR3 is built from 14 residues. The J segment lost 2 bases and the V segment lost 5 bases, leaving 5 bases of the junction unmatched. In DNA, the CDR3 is TGTGCCAGCAGTCCGGGACAGCAAAACTATGGCTACACCTTC. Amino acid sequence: CASSPGQQNYGYTF.

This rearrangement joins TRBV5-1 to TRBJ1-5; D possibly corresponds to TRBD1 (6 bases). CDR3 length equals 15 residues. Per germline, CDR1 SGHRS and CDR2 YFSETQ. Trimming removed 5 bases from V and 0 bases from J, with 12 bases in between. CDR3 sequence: CASSEGDNSNQPQHF. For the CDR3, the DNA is TGCGCCAGCAGTGAGGGGGATAATAGCAATCAGCCCCAGCATTTT. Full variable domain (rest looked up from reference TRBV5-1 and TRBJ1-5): KAGVTQTPRYLIKTRGQQVTLSCSPISGHRSVSWYQQTPGQGLQFLFEYFSETQRNKGNFPGRFSGRQFSNSRSEMNVSTLELGDSALYLCASSEGDNSNQPQHFGDGTRLSIL.

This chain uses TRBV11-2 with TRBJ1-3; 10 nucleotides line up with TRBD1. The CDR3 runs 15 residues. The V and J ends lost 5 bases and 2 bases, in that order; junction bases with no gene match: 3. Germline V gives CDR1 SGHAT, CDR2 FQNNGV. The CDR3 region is CASSPDRGPGNTIYF. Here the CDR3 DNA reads TGTGCCAGCAGCCCAGACAGGGGGCCTGGAAACACCATATATTTT.

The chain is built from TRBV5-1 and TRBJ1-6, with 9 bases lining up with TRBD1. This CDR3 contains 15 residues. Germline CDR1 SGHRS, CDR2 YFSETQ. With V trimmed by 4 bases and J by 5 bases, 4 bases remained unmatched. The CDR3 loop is CASSLRTGDNSPLHF. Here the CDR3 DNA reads TGCGCCAGCAGCCTGAGGACAGGGGATAATTCACCCCTCCACTTT.

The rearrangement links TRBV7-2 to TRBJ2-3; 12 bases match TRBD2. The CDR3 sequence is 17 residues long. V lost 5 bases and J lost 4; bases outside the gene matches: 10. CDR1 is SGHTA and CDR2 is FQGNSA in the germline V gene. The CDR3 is CASSARRLAGESDTQYF. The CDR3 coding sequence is TGTGCCAGCAGCGCCAGGAGACTAGCGGGAGAGTCAGATACGCAGTATTTT.

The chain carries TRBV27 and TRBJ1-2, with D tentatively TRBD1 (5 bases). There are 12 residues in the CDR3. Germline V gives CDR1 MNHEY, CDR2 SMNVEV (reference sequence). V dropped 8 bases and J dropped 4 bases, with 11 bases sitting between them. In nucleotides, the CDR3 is TGTGCCAGCGGGACGGCTTTCTATGGCTACACCTTC. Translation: CASGTAFYGYTF.

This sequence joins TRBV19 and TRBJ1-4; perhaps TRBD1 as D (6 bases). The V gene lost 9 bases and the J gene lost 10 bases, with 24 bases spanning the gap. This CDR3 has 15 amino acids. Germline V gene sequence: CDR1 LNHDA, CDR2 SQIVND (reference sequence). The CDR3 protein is CASRASTGKEGKLFF. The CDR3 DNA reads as TGTGCCAGCCGTGCCTCGACAGGAAAGGAGGGAAAACTGTTTTTT.